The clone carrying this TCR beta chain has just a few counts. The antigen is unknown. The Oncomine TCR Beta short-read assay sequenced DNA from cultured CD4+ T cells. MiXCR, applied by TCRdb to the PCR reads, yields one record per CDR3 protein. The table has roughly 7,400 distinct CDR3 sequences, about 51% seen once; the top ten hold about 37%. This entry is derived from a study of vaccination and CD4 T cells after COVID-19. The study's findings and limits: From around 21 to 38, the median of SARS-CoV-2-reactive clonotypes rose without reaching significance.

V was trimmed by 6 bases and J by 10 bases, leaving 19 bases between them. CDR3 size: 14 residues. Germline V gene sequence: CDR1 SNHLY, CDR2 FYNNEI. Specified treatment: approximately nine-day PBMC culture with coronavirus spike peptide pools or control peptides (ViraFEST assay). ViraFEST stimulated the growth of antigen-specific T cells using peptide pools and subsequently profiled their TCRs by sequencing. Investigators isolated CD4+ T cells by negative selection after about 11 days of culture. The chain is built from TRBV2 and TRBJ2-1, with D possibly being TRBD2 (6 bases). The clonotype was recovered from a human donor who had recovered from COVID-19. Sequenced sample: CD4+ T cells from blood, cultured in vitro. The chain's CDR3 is CASRSGQGAGEQFF. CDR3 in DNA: TGTGCCAGCAGATCGGGGCAGGGTGCGGGGGAGCAGTTCTTC.